This T cell receptor beta chain appears in the sequencing data of a study of beta chain features in type 1 diabetes. Study outcomes and limitations: Patients and controls would share equally any PCR tilt toward shorter templates. Type 1 diabetes patients had moderately but significantly shorter TCRB CDR3s in all four CD4+ subsets. Researchers cautioned that cDNA sequencing could over-represent cells with high TCR expression.

This clone occurred a few times. The target antigen is unknown. The authors reverse transcribed all of the isolated RNA, so sequencing captured expressed TCRB transcripts. Data came from immunoSEQ multiplex PCR; TCRdb stores just in-frame clones and leaves some out. Among 130,000 or so clones, roughly 10% were seen once, and the ten largest hold 0.75%. J gave up 4 bases and V 9 bases, and 14 bases lay outside the gene matches. Germline CDR1 MDHEN, CDR2 SYDVKM. There are 16 residues in the CDR3. The V and J genes are TRBV28 and TRBJ2-1, with 8 positions matching TRBD1. The source is a man aged 25 to 40 with type 1 diabetes. The specimen was central memory CD4+ T cells from blood. This chain's CDR3 is CASHEPGTGVYNEQFF. The CDR3 DNA reads TGTGCCAGTCACGAGCCTGGGACAGGAGTTTACAATGAGCAGTTCTTC.